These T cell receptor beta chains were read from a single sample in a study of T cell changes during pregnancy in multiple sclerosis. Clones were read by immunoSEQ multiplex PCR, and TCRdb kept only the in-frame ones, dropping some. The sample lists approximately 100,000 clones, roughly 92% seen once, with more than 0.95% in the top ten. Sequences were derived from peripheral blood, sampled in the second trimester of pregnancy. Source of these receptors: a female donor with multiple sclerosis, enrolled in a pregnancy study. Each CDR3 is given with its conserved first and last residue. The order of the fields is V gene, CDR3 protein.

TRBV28	CASSLGVYGYTF
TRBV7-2	CASSSGQVSYNEQFF
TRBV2	CASSSPGTGTGELFF
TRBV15	CATSGGAGGWETQYF
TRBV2	CASRPSTGTANTGELFF
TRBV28	CASSLSRINYGYTF
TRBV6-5	CATRDRLNYGYTF
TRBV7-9	CASSLSAAHEQYF
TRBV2	CASSEGASSGNTIYF
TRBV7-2	CASSPGQGRQPQHF
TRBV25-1	CASSEGSGYQYF
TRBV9	CASSVQDSYNEQFF
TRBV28	CASRSGTVRSTDTQYF
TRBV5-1	CASRLAGVRSYEQYF
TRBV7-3	CASSLKGQGYEQYF
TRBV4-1	CASSQGPGEVYGYTF